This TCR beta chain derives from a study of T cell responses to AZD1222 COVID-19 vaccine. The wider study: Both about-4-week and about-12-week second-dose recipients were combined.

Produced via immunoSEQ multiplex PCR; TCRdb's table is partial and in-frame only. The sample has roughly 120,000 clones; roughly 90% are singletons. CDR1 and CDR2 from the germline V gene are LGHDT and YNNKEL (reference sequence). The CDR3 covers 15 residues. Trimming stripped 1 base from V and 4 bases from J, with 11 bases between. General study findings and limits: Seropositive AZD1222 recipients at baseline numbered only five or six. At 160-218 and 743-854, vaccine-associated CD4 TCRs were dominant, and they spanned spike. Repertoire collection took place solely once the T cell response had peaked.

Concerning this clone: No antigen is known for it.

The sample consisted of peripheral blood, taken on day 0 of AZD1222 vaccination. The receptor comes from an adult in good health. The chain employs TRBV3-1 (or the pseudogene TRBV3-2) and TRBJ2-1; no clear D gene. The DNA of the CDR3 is TGTGCCAGCAGCCAAGGCGTGCAGGCGTACAATGAGCAGTTCTTC. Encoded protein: CASSQGVQAYNEQFF.